These 30 T cell receptor beta chains were all obtained from the same sample, sequenced in a study of a mutant IDH1 vaccine in newly diagnosed glioma. As to time point: week 11, during vaccination. The investigators gave 300 ug of mutant IDH1 20-mer peptide in each vaccine dose, together with topical imiquimod. The protocol was immunoSEQ multiplex PCR, while the TCRdb copy is restricted to in-frame clones and leaves out a portion. The sample lists 55,000 or so clones; 91% were seen once. No antigens are known for them. The sequences come from PBMCs, collected from a glioma patient whose treatment included an IDH1 peptide vaccine. These receptor sequences come from a man aged 50-60 years with glioma.

The CDR3 bases are TGCGCCAGCAGCCCCGTAGCGGGAGGGCCCCGGGAGACCCAGTACTTC. Translating gives CASSPVAGGPRETQYF. The V call is TRBV4-1, the J call TRBJ2-5, with 11 bases identical to TRBD2. CDR3 length: 16 amino acids. Trimming cost V 4 bases and J 5 bases; bases outside gene matches: 9. Germline V gene sequence: CDR1 MGHRA, CDR2 YSYEKL.

The V and J genes are TRBV9 and TRBJ1-1; 8 bases align to TRBD1. The V gene's germline CDR1 is SGDLS and CDR2 YYNGEE. The CDR3 consists of 14 residues. Trimming removed 5 bases from V and 1 base from J; junction bases left unmatched: 4. The CDR3 DNA follows: TGTGCCAGCAGACAGGGGGTGGCGAACACTGAAGCTTTCTTT. It codes for CASRQGVANTEAFF.

This sequence joins TRBV11-2 and TRBJ1-2; D is possibly TRBD1 (5 bases). The CDR3 is 13 residues long. Deletions cut 4 bases from V and 7 bases from J, with 13 bases between. Germline-derived CDR1 and CDR2 are SGHAT and FQNNGV. DNA for the CDR3: TGTGCCAGCAGCTCAGACAGTCGGCGTGGCTACACCTTC. Translating gives CASSSDSRRGYTF.

The CDR3 sequence: CASSLIAGTYEQYF. CDR3 DNA sequence: TGTGCCAGCAGCTTAATAGCTGGAACCTACGAGCAGTACTTC. The chain has TRBV5-4 and TRBJ2-7; D uncertain. V lost 2 bases and J 2 bases, leaving 11 bases between the germline ends. The CDR3 is 14 amino acids. CDR1 and CDR2 (germline): SGHNT, YYREEE (reference sequence).

The CDR3 nucleotides are TGCGCCAGCAGCCTTCAAACTACACCCGACAGAAGGGGCGAGCAGTACTTC. This codes for CASSLQTTPDRRGEQYF. The chain has TRBV10-1 and TRBJ2-7; maybe TRBD1 (5 bases). Deletions cut 6 bases from V and 6 bases from J, with 27 bases between. The CDR3 runs to 17 residues. The germline V gene encodes CDR1 WNHNN and CDR2 SYGVQD (reference sequence).

The chain recombines TRBV29-1 with TRBJ1-2; D may be TRBD1 (5 bases). Trimming stripped 6 bases from V and 5 bases from J, with 19 bases between. The V gene's germline CDR1 is SQVTM and CDR2 ANQGSEA. The CDR3 contains 14 residues. The CDR3 spells CSVDKGRVQYGYTF. CDR3 DNA sequence: TGCAGCGTGGACAAAGGCAGGGTTCAGTATGGCTACACCTTC.

The chain is built from TRBV5-5 and TRBJ1-1, with 7 positions matching TRBD1. V was pared by 5 bases and J by 1 base, with 8 bases of the junction left unmatched. Germline values: CDR1 SGHKS, CDR2 YYEKEE (reference sequence). This CDR3 has 15 residues. The CDR3 DNA reads TGTGCCAGCAGTCACTCGGGACAGAAGAACACTGAAGCTTTCTTT. As protein: CASSHSGQKNTEAFF.

This sequence joins TRBV4-3 and TRBJ1-2; D unclear. Germline CDR1 LGHNA, CDR2 YSLEER. Trimming took 0 bases from V and 4 from J, leaving 18 bases between them. This CDR3 spans 17 amino acids. The CDR3 is CASSQEVIRPGGYGYTF. The CDR3 nucleotides are TGCGCCAGCAGCCAAGAGGTTATCAGACCCGGTGGCTATGGCTACACCTTC.

The chain employs TRBV9 and TRBJ2-7; 14 bases are shared with TRBD2. The CDR3 consists of 16 residues. V dropped 0 bases and J dropped 2; count of bases not matched to a gene: 1. Germline V gene sequence: CDR1 SGDLS, CDR2 YYNGEE. The CDR3: CASSVGLAGGPYEQYF. CDR3 nucleotide sequence: TGTGCCAGCAGCGTAGGACTAGCGGGGGGGCCCTACGAGCAGTACTTC. The full variable domain, its missing parts supplied by reference TRBV9 and TRBJ2-7, is DSGVTQTPKHLITATGQRVTLRCSPRSGDLSVYWYQQSLDQGLQFLIQYYNGEERAKGNILERFSAQQFPDLHSELNLSSLELGDSALYFCASSVGLAGGPYEQYFGPGTRLTVT.

The chain joins TRBV5-6 to TRBJ2-1, with a possible D match to TRBD2 (6 bases). Germline CDR1 reads SGHDT; CDR2 reads YYEEEE. V lost 4 bases, J lost 13 bases, and 24 bases lay in between. This CDR3 comprises 15 residues. This CDR3 is CASSGGLSDYNGQFF. CDR3 DNA sequence: TGTGCCAGCAGCGGCGGACTATCCGATTACAATGGTCAGTTCTTC. Filled out from reference TRBV5-6 and TRBJ2-1, the complete variable domain reads DAGVTQSPTHLIKTRGQQVTLRCSPKSGHDTVSWYQQALGQGPQFIFQYYEEEERQRGNFPDRFSGHQFPNYSSELNVNALLLGDSALYLCASSGGLSDYNGQFFGPGTRLTVL.

This clone was seen a few times. The chain recombines TRBV9 with TRBJ1-3; D is unresolved. The CDR3 contains 16 residues. V lost 0 bases, J lost 2 bases, and 12 bases lay in between. Germline V lookup: CDR1 SGDLS, CDR2 YYNGEE. As DNA, the CDR3 is TGTGCCAGCAGCGTAGCTTACCGAAGTACTGGAAACACCATATATTTT. Amino acids: CASSVAYRSTGNTIYF.

The chain has TRBV20-1 and TRBJ1-1, with no clear D. The V gene's germline CDR1 is DFQATT and CDR2 SNEGSKA (reference sequence). The V and J ends lost 5 bases and 7 bases respectively, with 11 bases between them. The CDR3 runs to 11 residues. The CDR3 loop is CSAPSGYEAFF. In DNA form, the CDR3 reads TGCAGTGCTCCGAGTGGGTATGAAGCTTTCTTT.

The chain carries TRBV19 and TRBJ1-5; possibly TRBD1 for D (5 bases). The V gene's germline CDR1 is LNHDA and CDR2 SQIVND (reference sequence). With 11 bases removed from V and 2 bases from J, the gap between germline ends came to 13 bases. This CDR3 comprises 13 residues. CDR3 region: CASGRAGNQPQHF. The CDR3, as DNA: TGTGCCTCAGGGAGGGCGGGCAATCAGCCCCAGCATTTT.

This clone has just a few counts. The V call is TRBV2, the J call TRBJ2-7; the match to TRBD1 covers 9 bases. The V gene end was trimmed by 4 bases and the J gene end by 1 base; junction bases not matched to a gene: 5. CDR3 length: 15 amino acids. CDR1 and CDR2 from the germline V gene are SNHLY and FYNNEI. The CDR3 sequence: CASSAGTGLSYEQYF. DNA of the CDR3: TGTGCCAGCAGTGCCGGGACAGGGCTGTCCTACGAGCAGTACTTC.

The chain carries TRBV5-4 and TRBJ1-2, with TRBD1 as a possible D gene (5 bases). The V gene lost 3 bases and the J gene lost 3 bases, with 12 bases spanning the gap. The CDR3 extends over 14 amino acids. Germline values: CDR1 SGHNT, CDR2 YYREEE (reference sequence). CDR3 coding DNA: TGTGCCAGCAGCTGGGACTTCGGGGACTATGGCTACACCTTC. Translated, it gives CASSWDFGDYGYTF.

This clone occurred once. The chain has TRBV5-6 and TRBJ2-7; 9 positions match TRBD1. Germline V lookup: CDR1 SGHDT, CDR2 YYEEEE. The CDR3 is 14 amino acids. V shed 2 bases and J 1 base; nucleotides not matched to a gene: 1. CDR3 coding DNA: TGTGCCAGCAGCTTCGGGACAGGGTCCTACGAGCAGTACTTC. It specifies CASSFGTGSYEQYF. Using reference TRBV5-6 and TRBJ2-7 for the parts outside the CDR3, the full variable domain is DAGVTQSPTHLIKTRGQQVTLRCSPKSGHDTVSWYQQALGQGPQFIFQYYEEEERQRGNFPDRFSGHQFPNYSSELNVNALLLGDSALYLCASSFGTGSYEQYFGPGTRLTVT.

Turning to this clone: The germline gene is not matched at one end of the junction; a read error may be the cause. CDR3 nucleotide sequence: TGCAGCGTCGAAGTGACCCAATCCTACGAGCAGTACTTC. It yields the protein CSVEVTQSYEQYF. V and J are TRBV29-1 and TRBJ2-7; no firm D call. The CDR3 has 13 residues. Germline values: CDR1 SQVTM, CDR2 ANQGSEA.

The chain combines TRBV6-1 with TRBJ2-7, with D tentatively TRBD2 (6 bases). V was trimmed by 7 bases and J by 0 bases, leaving 16 bases between them. Germline V gene data show CDR1 as MNHNS and CDR2 as SASEGT. This CDR3 contains 15 residues. The CDR3 sequence is CASNMMSGYSYEQYF. In DNA form, the CDR3 reads TGTGCCAGCAACATGATGAGCGGGTACTCCTACGAGCAGTACTTC.

The CDR3 sequence is CASSTLGGGGSGANVLTF. The CDR3 nucleotides read TGTGCCAGTAGTACCTTAGGTGGGGGGGGCTCTGGGGCCAACGTCCTGACTTTC. The chain couples TRBV19 to TRBJ2-6; 7 nucleotides align to TRBD2. This CDR3 has 18 amino acids. CDR1 and CDR2 (germline): LNHDA, SQIVND (reference sequence). Trimming at V came to 4 bases and at J to 0 bases, leaving 9 bases not matched to a gene.

The chain links TRBV11-2 to TRBJ1-5; D is possibly TRBD1 (5 bases). The V end lost 0 bases, the J end lost 7 bases, and 13 bases lay between the germline ends. Looked up from germline, CDR1 is SGHAT and CDR2 is FQNNGV. CDR3 length equals 15 residues. The CDR3 sequence: CASSLDPAGNQPQHF. The CDR3 DNA sequence: TGTGCCAGCAGCTTAGATCCGGCAGGGAACCAGCCCCAGCATTTT.

The chain joins TRBV30 to TRBJ1-4; D is possibly TRBD1 (5 bases). The CDR3 spans 14 residues. V lost 5 bases, J lost 1 base, and 11 bases lay in between. Looked up from germline, CDR1 is GTSNPN and CDR2 is SVGIG (reference sequence). CDR3 sequence: CAWAPGGTNEKLFF. Written as DNA, the CDR3 is TGTGCCTGGGCCCCCGGGGGAACTAATGAAAAACTGTTTTTT.

The chain uses TRBV19 and TRBJ1-3; 8 bases align to TRBD1. V was pared by 3 bases and J by 4 bases, with 5 bases of the junction left unmatched. Germline loops: CDR1 LNHDA, CDR2 SQIVND (reference sequence). The CDR3 runs to 15 residues. For the CDR3, the DNA is TGTGCCAGTAGTATGAGGCAGGGGGCAGGAAACACCATATATTTT. This codes for CASSMRQGAGNTIYF.

This chain uses TRBV4-1 with TRBJ1-1; D possibly corresponds to TRBD1 (5 bases). V lost 1 base to trimming and J lost 0 bases, with 12 bases between them. CDR1 is MGHRA and CDR2 is YSYEKL in the germline V gene. This CDR3 is 16 amino acids long. CDR3 coding DNA: TGCGCCAGCAGCCAAGTGGGGGTAGGTATGAACACTGAAGCTTTCTTT. Amino acids: CASSQVGVGMNTEAFF.

This clone is a singleton in its sample. In DNA, the CDR3 is TGTGCCAGCAGCTTATCAGGGGGCTACGAGCAGTACTTC. It encodes CASSLSGGYEQYF. This chain uses TRBV7-9 with TRBJ2-7; 7 bases match TRBD1. J lost 3 bases, V lost 2 bases, and 1 base had no gene match. The CDR3 extends over 13 amino acids. In germline, CDR1 is SEHNR, CDR2 FQNEAQ (reference sequence).

V and J are TRBV5-4 and TRBJ2-1, with TRBD1 matching 8 bases. Germline V gene sequence: CDR1 SGHNT, CDR2 YYREEE (reference sequence). The trim removed 3 bases at V and 10 bases at J, leaving 9 bases unmatched. There are 14 residues in the CDR3. CDR3 loop: CASSSAGQGSEQFF. The CDR3 DNA follows: TGTGCCAGCAGCTCGGCAGGACAGGGTTCGGAGCAGTTCTTC.

The gene calls are TRBV2 and TRBJ2-3, with D possibly called TRBD1 or TRBD2 (5 bases each). With 2 bases removed from V and 3 bases from J, the gap between germline ends came to 15 bases. CDR3 length: 16 amino acids. Germline CDR1 SNHLY, CDR2 FYNNEI. This chain's CDR3 is CASSEPRGRETDTQYF. The CDR3 bases are TGTGCCAGCAGTGAACCTAGGGGCAGGGAGACAGATACGCAGTATTTT.

CDR3 bases: TGTGCCAGCAGTGAGGGACCCTTGGTGAACACCGGGGAGCTGTTTTTT. Protein product: CASSEGPLVNTGELFF. The chain carries TRBV2 and TRBJ2-2, with D possibly being TRBD1 or TRBD2 (5 bases each). Germline V gene data show CDR1 as SNHLY and CDR2 as FYNNEI. Trimming stripped 3 bases from V and 1 base from J, with 12 bases between. The length of the CDR3 is 16 residues.

The chain is built from TRBV6-5 and TRBJ2-1; D is ambiguous. In germline, CDR1 is MNHEY, CDR2 SVGAGI. With 4 bases removed from V and 0 bases from J, the gap between germline ends came to 13 bases. This CDR3 is built from 16 residues. The CDR3 DNA sequence: TGTGCCAGCAGTTTCTCCACTGCAAGCTCCTACAATGAGCAGTTCTTC. This translates into CASSFSTASSYNEQFF.

The CDR3: CASSRLATQLIQETQYF. DNA for the CDR3: TGCGCCAGCAGCCGGCTAGCGACCCAATTAATCCAAGAGACCCAGTACTTC. This chain connects TRBV5-1 to TRBJ2-5; tentatively, D is TRBD2 (6 bases). V lost 4 bases and J 1 base, leaving 20 bases between the germline ends. CDR3 length: 17 residues. Germline CDR1 reads SGHRS; CDR2 reads YFSETQ.

This clone was seen only a few times. The rearrangement uses TRBV5-5 and TRBJ2-7; 8 bases are shared with TRBD1. The ends lost 4 bases at V and 7 bases at J; junction bases unmatched: 7. The germline CDR1 and CDR2 sequences are SGHKS and YYEKEE (reference sequence). This CDR3 region has 13 residues. CDR3 nucleotide sequence: TGTGCCAGCAGCCTCGGGACAGGCGGGGAGCAGTACTTC. This gives the protein CASSLGTGGEQYF.